The sequence of this T cell receptor (beta chain) was determined in a study of radiation and T cells in renal cell carcinoma. Produced via immunoSEQ multiplex PCR; TCRdb's table is partial and in-frame only. The sample lists 100,000 to 150,000 clones, over 75% occurring once. As to time point: blood 2 weeks post-SBRT. Treatment noted: 15 Gy SBRT to primary tumor, nephrectomy 4 weeks later. Specimen: blood, collected from a patient whose treatment included radiotherapy and nephrectomy. The sequence was obtained from a man between 50 and 59 years old with renal cell carcinoma.

The CDR3 sequence is CASSLGQGNYEQYF. CDR3 DNA: TGTGCCAGCAGCCTGGGACAGGGGAACTACGAGCAGTACTTC. The rearrangement uses TRBV7-9 and TRBJ2-7, with 10 positions matching TRBD1. Trimming removed 5 bases from V and 3 bases from J; junction bases left unmatched: 4. The CDR3 loop spans 14 amino acids. Looked up from germline, CDR1 is SEHNR and CDR2 is FQNEAQ (reference sequence). Full variable domain (remainder filled in from reference TRBV7-9 and TRBJ2-7): DTGVSQNPRHKITKRGQNVTFRCDPISEHNRLYWYRQTLGQGPEFLTYFQNEAQLEKSRLLSDRFSAERPKGSFSTLEIQRTEQGDSAMYLCASSLGQGNYEQYFGPGTRLTVT.